This TCR beta chain was found in a study of blood T cells in healthy people across ages. Overall study results and limits: Correlation between TCR beta diversity and naive T cell percentage was strong. As age increased, TCR beta diversity per million T cells fell in a roughly linear fashion.

Of note for this clonotype: No antigen is known for it.

The CDR3 covers 15 residues. Looked up from germline, CDR1 is DFQATT and CDR2 is SNEGSKA (reference sequence). The V and J ends lost 5 bases and 3 bases respectively, with 19 bases between them. The second PCR ran about 6 to 12 cycles with a sample-barcoded 5' primer and J-beta primers. All samples gave at least 3 million CDR3-containing paired-end reads. TCRdb reanalysed the 5' RACE reads using MiXCR and keeps one entry per CDR3 protein. The sample records around 800,000 distinct CDR3 sequences, 53% being singletons. Sequencing was carried out using blood. The rearrangement uses TRBV20-1 and TRBJ1-2, with a possible D match to TRBD1 (6 bases). This TCR came from a man at least 80 years old in good health. This CDR3 is CSALAPGELDYGYTF. The CDR3 bases are TGCAGTGCTTTAGCCCCAGGGGAGCTTGACTATGGCTACACCTTC.